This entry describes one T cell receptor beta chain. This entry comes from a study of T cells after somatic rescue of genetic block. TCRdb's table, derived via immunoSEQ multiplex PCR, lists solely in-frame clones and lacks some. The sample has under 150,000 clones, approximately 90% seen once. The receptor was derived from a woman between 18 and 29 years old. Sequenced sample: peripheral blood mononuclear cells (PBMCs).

CDR3 sequence (DNA): TGCAGTGCTAGGGGTCCCTACGAGCAGTACTTC. This encodes CSARGPYEQYF. The chain couples TRBV20-1 to TRBJ2-7; no firm D call. Germline V lookup: CDR1 DFQATT, CDR2 SNEGSKA (reference sequence). The CDR3 extends over 11 amino acids. V lost 3 bases and J 2 bases, leaving 5 bases between the germline ends.